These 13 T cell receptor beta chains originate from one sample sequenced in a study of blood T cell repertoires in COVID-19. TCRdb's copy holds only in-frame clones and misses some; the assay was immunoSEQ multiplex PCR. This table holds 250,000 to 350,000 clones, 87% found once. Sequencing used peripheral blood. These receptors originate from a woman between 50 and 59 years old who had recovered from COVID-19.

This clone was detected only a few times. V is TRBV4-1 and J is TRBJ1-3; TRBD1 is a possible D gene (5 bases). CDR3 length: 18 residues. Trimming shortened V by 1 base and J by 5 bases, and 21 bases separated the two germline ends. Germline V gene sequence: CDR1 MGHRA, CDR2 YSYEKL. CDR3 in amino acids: CASSQGVLAQARRNTIYF. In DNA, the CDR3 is TGCGCCAGCAGCCAAGGGGTATTGGCACAGGCCAGGAGAAACACCATATATTTT.

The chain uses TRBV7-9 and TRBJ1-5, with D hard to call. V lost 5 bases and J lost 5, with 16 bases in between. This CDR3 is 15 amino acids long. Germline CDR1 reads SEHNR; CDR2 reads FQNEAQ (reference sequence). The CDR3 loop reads CASSLTLSGDQPQHF. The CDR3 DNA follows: TGTGCCAGCAGCCTCACCTTGTCCGGGGATCAGCCCCAGCATTTT.

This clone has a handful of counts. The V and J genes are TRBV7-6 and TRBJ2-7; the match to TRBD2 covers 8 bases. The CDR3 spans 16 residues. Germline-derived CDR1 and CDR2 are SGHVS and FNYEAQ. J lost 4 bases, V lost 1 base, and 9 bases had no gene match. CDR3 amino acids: CASSLVGGGPEYEQYF. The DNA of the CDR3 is TGTGCCAGCAGCTTAGTCGGCGGGGGGCCGGAGTACGAGCAGTACTTC.

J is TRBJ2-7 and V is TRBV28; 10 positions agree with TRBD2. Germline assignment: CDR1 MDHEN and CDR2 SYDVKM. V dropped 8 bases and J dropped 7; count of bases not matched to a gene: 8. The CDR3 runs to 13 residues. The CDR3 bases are TGTGCCAGCTTAGGGACTAGCGAGGATGAGCAGTACTTC. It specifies CASLGTSEDEQYF.

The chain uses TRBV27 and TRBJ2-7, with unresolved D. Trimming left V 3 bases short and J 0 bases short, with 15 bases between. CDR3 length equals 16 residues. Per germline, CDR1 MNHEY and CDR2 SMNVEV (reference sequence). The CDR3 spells CASSFFPKRSSYEQYF. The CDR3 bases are TGTGCCAGCAGTTTCTTTCCTAAGAGAAGCTCCTACGAGCAGTACTTC.

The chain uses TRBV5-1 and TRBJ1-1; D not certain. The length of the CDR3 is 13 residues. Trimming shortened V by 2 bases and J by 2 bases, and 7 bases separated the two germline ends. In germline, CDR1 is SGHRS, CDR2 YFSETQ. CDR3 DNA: TGCGCCAGCAGCTTAGGGAGAAACACTGAAGCTTTCTTT. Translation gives CASSLGRNTEAFF.

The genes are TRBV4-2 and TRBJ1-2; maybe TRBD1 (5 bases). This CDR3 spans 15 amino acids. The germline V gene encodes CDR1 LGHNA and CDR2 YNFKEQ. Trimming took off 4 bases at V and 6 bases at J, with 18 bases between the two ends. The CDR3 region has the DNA TGTGCCAGCAGCCTTGAGCCTAGCGGGGGGGATGGCTACACCTTC. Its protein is CASSLEPSGGDGYTF.

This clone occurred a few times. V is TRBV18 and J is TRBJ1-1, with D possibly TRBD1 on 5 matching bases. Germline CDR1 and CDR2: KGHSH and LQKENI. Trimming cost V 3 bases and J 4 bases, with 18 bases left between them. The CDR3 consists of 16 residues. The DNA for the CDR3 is TGTGCCAGCTCACCCAACCCTCTTAAAAGGGGCACTGAAGCTTTCTTT. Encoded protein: CASSPNPLKRGTEAFF.

CDR3 loop: CASSQDRGPYGYTF. CDR3 sequence (DNA): TGCGCCAGCAGCCAGGACAGGGGTCCCTATGGCTACACCTTC. This chain connects TRBV4-3 to TRBJ1-2, with TRBD1 identical over 9 bases. The germline CDR1 and CDR2 sequences are LGHNA and YSLEER. The junction had 3 bases not matched to a gene; V was cut back by 3 bases and J by 4 bases. This CDR3 is 14 amino acids long.

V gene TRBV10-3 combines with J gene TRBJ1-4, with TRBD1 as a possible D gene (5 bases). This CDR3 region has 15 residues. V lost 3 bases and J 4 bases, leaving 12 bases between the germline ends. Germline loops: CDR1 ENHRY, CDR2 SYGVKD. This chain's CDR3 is CAISDGQGGNEKLFF. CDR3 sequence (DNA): TGTGCCATCAGTGACGGCCAGGGAGGTAATGAAAAACTGTTTTTT.

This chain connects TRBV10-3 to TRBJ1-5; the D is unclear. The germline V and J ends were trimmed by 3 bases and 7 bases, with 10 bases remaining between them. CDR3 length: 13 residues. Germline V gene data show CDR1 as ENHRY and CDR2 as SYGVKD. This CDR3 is CAISEEVPQPQHF. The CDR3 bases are TGTGCCATCAGTGAAGAGGTCCCCCAGCCCCAGCATTTT.

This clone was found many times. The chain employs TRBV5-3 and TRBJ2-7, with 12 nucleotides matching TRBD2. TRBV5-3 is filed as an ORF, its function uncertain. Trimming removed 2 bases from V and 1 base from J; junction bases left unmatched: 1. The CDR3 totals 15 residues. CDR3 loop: CARSFGTSGSYEQYF. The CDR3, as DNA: TGTGCCAGAAGCTTTGGGACTAGCGGGTCCTACGAGCAGTACTTC.

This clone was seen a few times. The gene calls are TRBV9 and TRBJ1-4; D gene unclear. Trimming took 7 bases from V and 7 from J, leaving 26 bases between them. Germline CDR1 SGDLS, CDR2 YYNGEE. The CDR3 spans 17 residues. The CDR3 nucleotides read TGTGCCAGCGGAGACGCCCCTCGGTCCGCACTCACTGAAAAACTGTTTTTT. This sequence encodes CASGDAPRSALTEKLFF.